Each of the 10 T cell receptor beta chains below was sequenced from the same sample in a study of CD8+ T cells in alopecia areata. In each case, RNA was isolated and then reverse transcribed into cDNA as the sequencing template. Measured with immunoSEQ multiplex PCR; TCRdb has only the in-frame clones, and not every one. This table has 150,000 or so clones, around 86% appearing once. Sequences were derived from CD8+ T cells sorted from blood, sampled at week 0. The receptors here all came from a human donor with alopecia areata.

CDR3 sequence (DNA): TGTGCCAGTAGTATCCCGGCAATGAACACTGAAGCTTTCTTT. This codes for CASSIPAMNTEAFF. The rearrangement uses TRBV19 and TRBJ1-1; D gene uncertain. The CDR3 runs 14 residues. Germline-derived CDR1 and CDR2 are LNHDA and SQIVND (reference sequence). V was clipped by 3 bases and J by 0 bases, with 8 bases between them.

V usage is TRBV27 and J usage is TRBJ2-7, with a weak D call TRBD1 (5 bases). Germline values: CDR1 MNHEY, CDR2 SMNVEV (reference sequence). CDR3 length: 12 residues. The germline V and J ends were trimmed by 4 bases and 3 bases, with 7 bases remaining between them. CDR3 amino acids: CASSSDSYEQYF. The CDR3 region has the DNA TGTGCCAGCAGTTCAGACAGCTACGAGCAGTACTTC.

The V gene is TRBV7-9, the J gene TRBJ1-2; D unresolved. Trimming took 3 bases from V and 13 from J, leaving 6 bases between them. Germline CDR1 SEHNR, CDR2 FQNEAQ (reference sequence). This CDR3 has 9 residues. The DNA for the CDR3 is TGTGCCAGCAGCTTCCCCCCCACCTTC. This gives the protein CASSFPPTF. Filled out from reference TRBV7-9 and TRBJ1-2, the complete variable domain reads DTGVSQNPRHKITKRGQNVTFRCDPISEHNRLYWYRQTLGQGPEFLTYFQNEAQLEKSRLLSDRFSAERPKGSFSTLEIQRTEQGDSAMYLCASSFPPTFGSGTRLTVV.

The V call is TRBV7-2, the J call TRBJ2-3, with TRBD1 as a possible D gene (6 bases). V was pared by 1 base and J by 0 bases, with 8 bases between. This CDR3 spans 15 amino acids. Germline CDR1 is SGHTA and CDR2 is FQGNSA. CDR3: CASSLVQGSTDTQYF. CDR3 in DNA: TGTGCCAGCAGCTTAGTGCAGGGGAGCACAGATACGCAGTATTTT.

This chain joins TRBV21-1 and TRBJ1-3; the D call of TRBD1 is as the table states it, not checked on the DNA. TRBV21-1 is an annotated pseudogene. This CDR3 has 16 amino acids. CDR3 amino acids: CASNSQGIPSGNTIYF. For the CDR3, the DNA is TGTGCCAGCAACTCACAGGGGATCCCCTCCGGAAACACCATATATTTT.

The V and J genes are TRBV19 and TRBJ2-7, with D perhaps being TRBD1 or TRBD2 (6 bases each). Germline-derived CDR1 and CDR2 are LNHDA and SQIVND (reference sequence). This CDR3 region has 14 residues. V shed 4 bases and J shed 2 bases, with 12 bases lying between them. CDR3 loop: CASSTAGGTYEQYF. The CDR3 DNA reads as TGTGCCAGTAGTACGGCCGGGGGCACCTACGAGCAGTACTTC.

Here the CDR3 DNA reads TGCGCCAGCAGCTGGAGACGACAGTCAGGGGGCAATGAGCAGTTCTTC. Its translation is CASSWRRQSGGNEQFF. The rearrangement links TRBV5-1 to TRBJ2-1; 7 bases match TRBD1. This CDR3 has 16 amino acids. The junction had 12 bases not matched to a gene; V was cut back by 3 bases and J by 6 bases. Germline V gene lookup returns CDR1 SGHRS and CDR2 YFSETQ.

V and J are TRBV19 and TRBJ2-1, with TRBD2 as a possible D gene (5 bases). CDR1 and CDR2 (germline): LNHDA, SQIVND (reference sequence). The V end lost 2 bases, the J end lost 9 bases, and 11 bases lay between the germline ends. The CDR3 totals 13 residues. The CDR3 reads CASSISGTIEQFF. In DNA, the CDR3 is TGTGCCAGTAGTATATCGGGAACAATTGAGCAGTTCTTC. Full variable domain (rest looked up from reference TRBV19 and TRBJ2-1): DGGITQSPKYLFRKEGQNVTLSCEQNLNHDAMYWYRQDPGQGLRLIYYSQIVNDFQKGDIAEGYSVSREKKESFPLTVTSAQKNPTAFYLCASSISGTIEQFFGPGTRLTVL.

The V call is TRBV5-6, the J call TRBJ2-2; D is uncertain. The CDR3 consists of 13 residues. The V end was cut by 6 bases, the J end by 5 bases, with 11 bases between. From germline, CDR1 is SGHDT and CDR2 YYEEEE. The CDR3 here is CASTSTDTGELFF. The CDR3 DNA is TGTGCCAGCACCTCAACAGATACCGGGGAGCTGTTTTTT.

The gene calls are TRBV7-9 and TRBJ2-1; D is undetermined. The CDR3 sequence is 12 residues long. The germline CDR1 and CDR2 sequences are SEHNR and FQNEAQ (reference sequence). Trimming removed 4 bases at V and 6 bases at J, with 7 bases between. The chain's CDR3 is CASSSPSNEQFF. Here the CDR3 DNA reads TGTGCCAGCAGCTCCCCTAGCAATGAGCAGTTCTTC. The whole variable domain, filled in from reference TRBV7-9 and TRBJ2-1, reads DTGVSQNPRHKITKRGQNVTFRCDPISEHNRLYWYRQTLGQGPEFLTYFQNEAQLEKSRLLSDRFSAERPKGSFSTLEIQRTEQGDSAMYLCASSSPSNEQFFGPGTRLTVL.